What follows is one TCR beta chain and its context. This sample is drawn from a study of blood T cell repertoires in COVID-19. Background on the study: From the United States, Italy and Spain came samples of acute and convalescent COVID-19.

Deletions cut 10 bases from V and 6 bases from J, with 13 bases between. This CDR3 contains 11 residues. Germline V gene sequence: CDR1 MDHEN, CDR2 SYDVKM. The data were produced by immunoSEQ multiplex PCR, yet TCRdb's version contains in-frame clones alone and is incomplete. This sample has 200,000 or so clones; roughly 90% occur once, and the top ten carry approximately 7.6%. This chain connects TRBV28 to TRBJ2-7; no reliable D call. Sequenced: PBMCs or T cells enriched from blood (not recorded which). The TCR was taken from a woman aged 18-30 years who had recovered from COVID-19. In DNA form, the CDR3 reads TGTGCCACAATCTACCTCGGCGAGCAGTACTTC. Its protein is CATIYLGEQYF. The full variable domain, rest sourced from reference TRBV28 and TRBJ2-7, is DVKVTQSSRYLVKRTGEKVFLECVQDMDHENMFWYRQDPGLGLRLIYFSYDVKMKEKGDIPEGYSVSREKKERFSLILESASTNQTSMYLCATIYLGEQYFGPGTRLTVT.